These 24 T cell receptor beta chains share one sample of origin, sequenced in a study of T-cell reconstitution after alpha-beta-depleted transplantation in children. This sample's TCRbeta library carried unique molecular identifier barcodes. TCRdb reanalysed the PCR reads using MiXCR and keeps one entry per CDR3 protein. The sample lists approximately 500,000 distinct CDR3 sequences; roughly 10% were seen once. The source material was PBMCs, sampled before TCRalphabeta/CD19-depleted stem cell transplant. All receptors come from a child younger than 10 with inherited bone marrow failure, due to receive a stem cell transplant.

As DNA, the CDR3 is TGCAGCGTGTGGGCAGAGGACTACGAGCAGTACTTC. It is translated as CSVWAEDYEQYF. This chain uses TRBV29-1 with TRBJ2-7; D call uncertain. V was pared by 6 bases and J by 3 bases, with 12 bases between. CDR3 length equals 12 residues. CDR1 is SQVTM and CDR2 is ANQGSEA in the germline V gene.

This clonotype was detected ten times or more. The V gene is TRBV5-1, the J gene TRBJ2-1; 8 positions match TRBD1. Germline loops: CDR1 SGHRS, CDR2 YFSETQ. The CDR3 runs 14 residues. V dropped 4 bases and J dropped 9; count of bases not matched to a gene: 9. The CDR3 is CASSGQGAQIEQFF. CDR3 DNA: TGCGCCAGCAGCGGGCAGGGGGCGCAGATTGAGCAGTTCTTC.

This clonotype was detected many times. The chain links TRBV30 to TRBJ1-1; 9 nucleotides line up with TRBD1. This CDR3 contains 15 residues. Losses at the gene ends were 5 bases for V and 2 bases for J; bases not matched to a gene: 9. Germline CDR1 and CDR2: GTSNPN and SVGIG (reference sequence). In DNA, the CDR3 is TGTGCCTGGGGAACTCCTACAGGGGGCAACACTGAAGCTTTCTTT. Protein sequence: CAWGTPTGGNTEAFF.

In DNA, the CDR3 is TGTGCCAGCGACCATGACACGACAGGGGGAGGCGAATATGAAGCTTTCTTT. Its protein product is CASDHDTTGGGEYEAFF. The rearrangement links TRBV6-2 or TRBV6-3 to TRBJ1-1, with 9 bases aligning to TRBD1. The junction had 20 bases not matched to a gene; V was cut back by 8 bases and J by 7 bases. CDR3 length equals 17 residues. Germline V gene lookup returns CDR1 MNHEY and CDR2 SVGEGT.

There are a few counts of this clonotype. The chain is built from TRBV30 and TRBJ2-2, with D uncertain. With 4 bases removed from V and 5 bases from J, the gap between germline ends came to 8 bases. Germline CDR1 and CDR2: GTSNPN and SVGIG (reference sequence). CDR3 length: 12 residues. The CDR3 sequence: CAWTFATGELFF. The DNA for the CDR3 is TGTGCCTGGACGTTTGCGACCGGGGAGCTGTTTTTT.

This clonotype was counted many times. The rearrangement links TRBV5-5 to TRBJ1-1, with D possibly TRBD1 on 5 matching bases. Per germline, CDR1 SGHKS and CDR2 YYEKEE (reference sequence). This CDR3 is 15 amino acids long. The V end was cut by 0 bases, the J end by 2 bases, with 11 bases between. The CDR3 nucleotides read TGTGCCAGCAGCTTGGCAGGACAACTAAACACTGAAGCTTTCTTT. Translation gives CASSLAGQLNTEAFF.

This clonotype was detected many times. V gene TRBV6-2 or TRBV6-3 combines with J gene TRBJ2-7; no reliable D call. CDR3 size: 12 residues. CDR1 is MNHEY, CDR2 SVGEGT, per germline. V lost 5 bases, J lost 1 base, and 6 bases lay in between. DNA of the CDR3: TGTGCCAGCAGTGAGAGGTCCTACGAGCAGTACTTC. Translated, it gives CASSERSYEQYF.

This clonotype appeared many times. The V and J genes are TRBV28 and TRBJ2-7; TRBD2 matches at 7 bases. The V gene end was trimmed by 6 bases and the J gene end by 2 bases; junction bases not matched to a gene: 7. CDR1 is MDHEN and CDR2 is SYDVKM in the germline V gene. The CDR3 is 14 residues long. CDR3 nucleotides: TGTGCCAGCAGCCCAACCGCGGGAGCCTACGAGCAGTACTTC. Protein: CASSPTAGAYEQYF.

This clonotype was seen many times. V usage is TRBV6-1 and J usage is TRBJ2-7; D is ambiguous. Trimming left V 4 bases short and J 2 bases short, with 9 bases between. The length of the CDR3 is 13 residues. Per germline, CDR1 MNHNS and CDR2 SASEGT. CDR3 region: CASSASGPYEQYF. The CDR3 region has the DNA TGTGCCAGCAGTGCTTCCGGACCCTACGAGCAGTACTTC.

With regard to this clonotype: This may come from a read error, since a much larger clone is one base off. The chain employs TRBV6-5 and TRBJ2-2, with 10 nucleotides matching TRBD2. The CDR3 is made up of 17 amino acids. From germline, CDR1 is MNHEY and CDR2 SVGAGI. CDR3 sequence: CASSYSGGAGGDGALFF. The CDR3 DNA is TGTGCCAGCAGTTACTCTGGTGGAGCGGGAGGGGACGGGGCGCTGTTTTTT.

This clonotype was counted many times. CDR3: CASSYDYTEAFF. CDR3 nucleotides: TGTGCCAGCAGTTACGACTACACTGAAGCTTTCTTT. The chain has TRBV6-5 and TRBJ1-1; unclear D gene. Germline values: CDR1 MNHEY, CDR2 SVGAGI. V shed 2 bases and J shed 3 bases, with 4 bases lying between them. CDR3 length equals 12 residues.

This clonotype has more than one count but fewer than ten. J is TRBJ2-1 and V is TRBV2, with D perhaps matching TRBD1 or TRBD2 (7 bases each). Germline CDR1 SNHLY, CDR2 FYNNEI. There are 13 residues in the CDR3. Trimming stripped 5 bases from V and 9 bases from J, with 14 bases between. CDR3 region: CASSPRGGAEQFF. The CDR3 DNA sequence: TGTGCCAGCAGTCCCAGGGGGGGGGCTGAGCAGTTCTTC.

For this clonotype: No conserved phenylalanine or tryptophan is present at the end of the CDR3, so a read error is the likely explanation. V usage is TRBV20-1 and J usage is TRBJ2-1; the D is unclear. CDR3 size: 12 residues. Trimming left V 0 bases short and J 6 bases short, with 6 bases between. The germline V gene encodes CDR1 DFQATT and CDR2 SNEGSKA (reference sequence). CDR3 nucleotides: TGCAGTGCTAGAGATCATCCCAATGAGCAGTTCTCC. This translates into CSARDHPNEQFS.

This clonotype was counted at least ten times. This chain connects TRBV12-3 or TRBV12-4 to TRBJ1-5, with D unresolved. V was cut by 2 bases and J by 4 bases, with 15 bases left in between. This CDR3 has 16 residues. This chain's CDR3 is CASSLTDWERNQPQHF. The CDR3 DNA reads TGTGCCAGCAGTTTAACAGATTGGGAGAGGAATCAGCCCCAGCATTTT.

The chain joins TRBV29-1 to TRBJ2-1; D is perhaps TRBD2 (5 bases). The germline V gene has CDR1 SQVTM and CDR2 ANQGSEA. V was trimmed by 1 base and J by 0 bases, leaving 10 bases between them. CDR3 length: 15 amino acids. CDR3 in amino acids: CSVEGGASSYNEQFF. The CDR3 nucleotides are TGCAGCGTTGAAGGGGGAGCGAGCTCCTACAATGAGCAGTTCTTC.

The chain uses TRBV11-2 and TRBJ2-4; D might be TRBD1 (5 bases). The CDR3 runs to 13 residues. The V end lost 3 bases, the J end lost 6 bases, and 9 bases lay between the germline ends. Germline-derived CDR1 and CDR2 are SGHAT and FQNNGV. CDR3 DNA sequence: TGTGCCAGCAGCTTCGGACACCCAAACATTCAGTACTTC. It is translated as CASSFGHPNIQYF.

This clonotype was counted between two and nine times. This chain joins TRBV19 and TRBJ2-5, with D unclear. V shed 3 bases and J shed 5 bases, with 16 bases lying between them. Per germline, CDR1 LNHDA and CDR2 SQIVND (reference sequence). CDR3 length: 15 amino acids. CDR3 nucleotides: TGTGCCAGTAGTATCGGAGACTCCGCGGCGGAGACCCAGTACTTC. Protein: CASSIGDSAAETQYF.

The gene calls are TRBV4-2 and TRBJ1-2, with D possibly being TRBD1 (6 bases). The CDR3 runs 14 residues. V was trimmed by 5 bases and J by 4 bases, leaving 14 bases between them. Per the germline V gene, CDR1 is LGHNA and CDR2 is YNFKEQ. CDR3 sequence (DNA): TGTGCCAGCAGCAGAACGGACAGCGGCTATGGCTACACCTTC. Translated: CASSRTDSGYGYTF.

This clonotype was detected only a few times. The chain employs TRBV20-1 and TRBJ2-1; 14 nucleotides line up with TRBD2. Trimming took 6 bases from V and 4 from J; bases not matched to a gene: 11. The germline V gene has CDR1 DFQATT and CDR2 SNEGSKA (reference sequence). There are 17 residues in the CDR3. CDR3 protein: CSAATSGRVGTYNEQFF. The CDR3 region has the DNA TGCAGTGCAGCGACTAGCGGGAGGGTGGGAACGTACAATGAGCAGTTCTTC.

This clonotype has at least ten counts. The chain uses TRBV27 and TRBJ2-1; D unresolved. The germline V gene has CDR1 MNHEY and CDR2 SMNVEV (reference sequence). Trimming shortened V by 5 bases and J by 6 bases, and 14 bases separated the two germline ends. The CDR3 has 14 residues. This CDR3 reads CASSPLSLINEQFF. The CDR3 DNA is TGTGCCAGCAGTCCCCTCTCCCTTATCAATGAGCAGTTCTTC.

The table lists this clonotype with many counts. The chain is built from TRBV29-1 and TRBJ2-7; no firm D call. V was pared by 4 bases and J by 0 bases, with 13 bases between. The CDR3 contains 14 residues. Germline CDR1 and CDR2: SQVTM and ANQGSEA. CDR3 in DNA: TGCAGCGTTGTTGCCACTCTGAGCTCCTACGAGCAGTACTTC. This encodes CSVVATLSSYEQYF.

This clonotype appeared once. Just one base apart from a much larger clone, this may be a read error. This sequence joins TRBV11-2 and TRBJ2-7; no reliable D call. Germline V gene sequence: CDR1 SGHAT, CDR2 FQNNGV. This CDR3 has 15 amino acids. The CDR3 here is CASSLVAVGTYDQYF. Here the CDR3 DNA reads TGTGCCAGCAGCTTAGTTGCAGTTGGTACCTACGACCAGTACTTC.

This clonotype was observed many times. At one boundary the junction diverges from the germline segment, which might be a read error. The J gene is TRBJ2-1, the V gene TRBV5-1; 11 nucleotides match TRBD2. CDR3 length: 16 residues. The germline gives CDR1 SGHRS, CDR2 YFSETQ. CDR3 loop: CASSLGLAGSYNEQFF. CDR3 bases: TGTGCCAGCAGCTTAGGACTAGCGGGCTCCTACAATGAGCAGTTCTTC.

The sample holds many counts of this clonotype. The chain couples TRBV13 to TRBJ2-5; D is ambiguous. Germline V CDR1 and CDR2: PRHDT, FYEKMQ (reference sequence). Trimming shortened V by 4 bases and J by 4 bases, and 16 bases separated the two germline ends. The CDR3 is made up of 15 amino acids. This CDR3 is CASSSHPTMGETQYF. DNA for the CDR3: TGTGCCAGCAGCTCCCATCCGACCATGGGAGAGACCCAGTACTTC.